Here is one T cell receptor (beta chain) with its context. Its specificity is unknown. The isolated RNA, all of it, was reverse transcribed, so expressed TCRB transcripts were what got sequenced. Here immunoSEQ multiplex PCR was the method, and the copy in TCRdb shows in-frame clones only, minus some. The data show 220,000 or so clones, with about 63% seen just once and 0.053% held by the top ten. The CDR3 has 19 residues. Germline loops: CDR1 SGDLS, CDR2 YYNGEE. The V and J ends lost 0 bases and 0 bases, in that order; junction bases with no gene match: 9. The data stem from a study of beta chain features in type 1 diabetes. Study-wide results and caveats: The naive, central memory and Treg TCRB repertoires showed an apparent similarity that was greater among patients than among healthy donors.

This TCR came from a man aged 30-40 years in good health. Source material: naive CD4+ T cells from blood. V usage is TRBV9 and J usage is TRBJ2-6; 7 bases fit TRBD2. The CDR3 DNA reads as TGTGCCAGCAGCGTAGGGAGGGGAGGGCCCTCCTCTGGGGCCAACGTCCTGACTTTC. As protein: CASSVGRGGPSSGANVLTF.